Each of the 10 T cell receptor beta chains below was sequenced from the same sample in a study of T cells in Graves' hyperthyroidism and ophthalmopathy. Amplification targeted TCR beta CDR3 regions from RNA transcripts. With the HTBI primer set, the TCR CDR3 went through a first round of RT-PCR. TCRdb passed the multiplex PCR reads through MiXCR, listing each CDR3 protein once. The sample lists around 600,000 distinct CDR3 sequences, 13% to 15% occurring once. The sample consisted of blood. The receptors were sampled from a woman between 18 and 29 years old with Graves' ophthalmopathy.

This clonotype was observed at least ten times. This chain joins TRBV6-1 and TRBJ2-7; D not resolved. Looked up from germline, CDR1 is MNHNS and CDR2 is SASEGT. Trimming removed 2 bases at V and 0 bases at J, with 8 bases between. The CDR3 runs 14 residues. Here the CDR3 reads CASSEWGASYEQYF. CDR3 bases: TGTGCCAGCAGTGAATGGGGTGCCTCCTACGAGCAGTACTTC.

The chain joins TRBV4-1 to TRBJ2-1; D is perhaps TRBD2 (6 bases). The CDR3 spans 17 residues. Per germline, CDR1 MGHRA and CDR2 YSYEKL. Trimming took off 0 bases at V and 0 bases at J, with 12 bases between the two ends. CDR3: CASSQDGRDPSYNEQFF. The CDR3 nucleotides are TGCGCCAGCAGCCAAGATGGGCGGGATCCCTCCTACAATGAGCAGTTCTTC.

The chain joins TRBV6-1 to TRBJ1-6; D gene unclear. V lost 6 bases to trimming and J lost 0 bases, with 15 bases between them. CDR3 length: 17 residues. The germline V gene has CDR1 MNHNS and CDR2 SASEGT. Here the CDR3 reads CASSPVAGSSYNSPLHF. CDR3 DNA: TGTGCCAGCAGCCCCGTCGCAGGAAGCTCCTATAATTCACCCCTCCACTTT.

This clonotype was detected ten times or more. The V and J genes are TRBV7-2 and TRBJ1-2; the D is unclear. Germline CDR1 reads SGHTA; CDR2 reads FQGNSA. This CDR3 region has 15 residues. V shed 4 bases and J shed 0 bases, with 12 bases lying between them. The CDR3 here is CASSSMAAANYGYTF. CDR3 bases: TGTGCCAGCAGCTCTATGGCGGCAGCTAACTATGGCTACACCTTC.

This clonotype was seen many times. CDR3 protein: CASSQPREVYQPQHF. The CDR3 DNA reads TGTGCCAGCAGTCAACCCCGCGAGGTCTATCAGCCCCAGCATTTT. V and J are TRBV6-2 or TRBV6-3 and TRBJ1-5; no definite D call. The CDR3 contains 15 residues. V lost 5 bases, J lost 5 bases, and 16 bases lay in between. In germline, CDR1 is MNHEY, CDR2 SVGEGT.

This clonotype appeared many times. This rearrangement joins TRBV9 to TRBJ2-3; the D gene is possibly TRBD2 (6 bases). V was clipped by 3 bases and J by 3 bases, with 17 bases between them. CDR1 SGDLS and CDR2 YYNGEE come from the germline V gene. CDR3 length: 16 amino acids. In DNA, the CDR3 is TGTGCCAGCAGCGAAGGGCCTGGTGGGGGGACAGATACGCAGTATTTT. Translating it yields CASSEGPGGGTDTQYF.

This clonotype was recorded a few times. V and J are TRBV4-3 and TRBJ2-1; D is unclear. CDR3 size: 13 residues. The V end was cut by 4 bases, the J end by 5 bases, with 9 bases between. The germline gives CDR1 LGHNA, CDR2 YSLEER. CDR3 sequence: CASSPRMNNEQFF. The CDR3 DNA sequence: TGCGCCAGCAGCCCCCGCATGAACAATGAGCAGTTCTTC.

This clonotype has ten or more counts. The J gene is TRBJ1-6, the V gene TRBV7-2, with D tentatively TRBD1 (6 bases). Trimming removed 6 bases at V and 4 bases at J, with 16 bases between. Germline CDR1 and CDR2: SGHTA and FQGNSA. The CDR3 length is 16 residues. CDR3 region: CASRQPDSLYNSPLHF. DNA of the CDR3: TGTGCCAGCAGACAGCCGGACAGCCTTTATAATTCACCCCTCCACTTT.

This clonotype was detected many times. The chain combines TRBV12-3 or TRBV12-4 with TRBJ2-7, with unresolved D. This CDR3 spans 13 amino acids. V shed 1 base and J shed 5 bases, with 9 bases lying between them. The CDR3 region has the DNA TGTGCCAGCAGTTTAGATCCGGGTGACGAGCAGTACTTC. The encoded protein is CASSLDPGDEQYF.

This clonotype was found a few times. J is TRBJ1-1 and V is TRBV7-2; the D gene is possibly TRBD1 (5 bases). V was clipped by 2 bases and J by 10 bases, with 8 bases between them. Looked up from germline, CDR1 is SGHTA and CDR2 is FQGNSA. This CDR3 is 11 amino acids long. The CDR3 spells CASSLYGGAFF. Written as DNA, the CDR3 is TGTGCCAGCAGCTTATACGGGGGAGCTTTCTTT.